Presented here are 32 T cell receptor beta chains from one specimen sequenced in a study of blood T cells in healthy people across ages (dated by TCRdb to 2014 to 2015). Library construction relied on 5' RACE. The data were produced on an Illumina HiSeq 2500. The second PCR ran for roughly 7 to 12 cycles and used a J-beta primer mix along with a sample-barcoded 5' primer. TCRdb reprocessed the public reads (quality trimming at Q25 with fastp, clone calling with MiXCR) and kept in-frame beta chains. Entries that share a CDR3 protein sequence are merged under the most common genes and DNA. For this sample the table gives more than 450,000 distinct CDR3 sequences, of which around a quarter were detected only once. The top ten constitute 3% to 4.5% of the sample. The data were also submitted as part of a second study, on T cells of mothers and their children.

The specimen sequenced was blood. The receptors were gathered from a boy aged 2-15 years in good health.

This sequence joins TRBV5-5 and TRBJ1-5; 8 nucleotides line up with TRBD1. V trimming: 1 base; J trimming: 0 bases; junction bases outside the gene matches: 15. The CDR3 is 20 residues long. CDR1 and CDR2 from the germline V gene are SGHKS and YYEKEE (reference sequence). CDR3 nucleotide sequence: TGTGCCAGCAGCTTGTATCCAGGACAGGGACCCCGTTATAGCAATCAGCCCCAGCATTTT. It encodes CASSLYPGQGPRYSNQPQHF.

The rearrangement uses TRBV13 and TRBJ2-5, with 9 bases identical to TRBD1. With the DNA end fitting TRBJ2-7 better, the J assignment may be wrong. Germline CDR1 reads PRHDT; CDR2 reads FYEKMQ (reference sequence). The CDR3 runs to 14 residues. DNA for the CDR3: TGTGCCAGCAGCTCCGGGACAGGGAGGGACGAGCAGTACTTC. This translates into CASSSGTGRDEQYF.

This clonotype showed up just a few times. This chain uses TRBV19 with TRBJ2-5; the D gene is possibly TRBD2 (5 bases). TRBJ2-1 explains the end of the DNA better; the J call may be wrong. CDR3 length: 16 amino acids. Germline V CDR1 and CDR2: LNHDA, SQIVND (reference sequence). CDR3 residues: CASSSGWRSWYNEQFF. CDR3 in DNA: TGTGCCAGTAGTAGTGGTTGGAGGAGCTGGTACAATGAGCAGTTCTTC.

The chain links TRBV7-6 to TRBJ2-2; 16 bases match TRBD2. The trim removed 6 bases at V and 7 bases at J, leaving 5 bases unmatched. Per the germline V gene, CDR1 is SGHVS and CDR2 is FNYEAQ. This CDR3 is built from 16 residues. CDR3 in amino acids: CASRKGTSGRDGELFF. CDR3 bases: TGTGCCAGCAGGAAAGGGACTAGCGGGAGGGACGGGGAGCTGTTTTTT.

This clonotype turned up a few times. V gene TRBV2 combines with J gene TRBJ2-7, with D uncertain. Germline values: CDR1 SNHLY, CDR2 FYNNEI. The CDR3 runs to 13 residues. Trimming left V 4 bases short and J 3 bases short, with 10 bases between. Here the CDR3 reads CASSAAVLYEQYF. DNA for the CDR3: TGTGCCAGCAGTGCAGCTGTACTCTACGAGCAGTACTTC.

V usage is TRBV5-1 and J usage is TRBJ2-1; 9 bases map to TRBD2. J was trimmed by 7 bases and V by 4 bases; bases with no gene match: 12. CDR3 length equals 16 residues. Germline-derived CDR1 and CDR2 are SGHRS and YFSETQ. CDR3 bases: TGCGCCAGCAGCGTTCAGACTAGCGGAGGGGGTAATGAGCAGTTCTTC. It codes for CASSVQTSGGGNEQFF.

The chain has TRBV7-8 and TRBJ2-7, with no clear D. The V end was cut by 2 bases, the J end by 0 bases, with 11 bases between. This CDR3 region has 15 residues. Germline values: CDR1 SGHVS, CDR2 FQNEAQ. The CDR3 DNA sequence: TGTGCCAGCAGCTTATCGGATAGGAGCTCCTACGAGCAGTACTTC. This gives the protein CASSLSDRSSYEQYF.

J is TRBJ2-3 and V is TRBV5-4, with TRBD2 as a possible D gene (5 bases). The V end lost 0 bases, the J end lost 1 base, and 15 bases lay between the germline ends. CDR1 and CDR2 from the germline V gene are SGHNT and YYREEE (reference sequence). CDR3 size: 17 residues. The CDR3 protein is CASSLGSEGSRTDTQYF. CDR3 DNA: TGTGCCAGCAGCTTGGGTTCAGAAGGGAGCCGCACAGATACGCAGTATTTT.

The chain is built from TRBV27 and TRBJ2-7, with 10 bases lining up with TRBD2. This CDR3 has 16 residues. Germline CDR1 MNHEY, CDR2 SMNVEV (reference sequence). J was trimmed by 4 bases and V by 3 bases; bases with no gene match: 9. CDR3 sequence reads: CASSFSWTSGGYEQYF. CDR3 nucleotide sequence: TGTGCCAGCAGTTTTTCCTGGACTAGCGGAGGGTACGAGCAGTACTTC.

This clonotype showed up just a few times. CDR3 DNA sequence: TGTGCCAGCTCTAGGGGAGGCTCGCAGTTCTTC. This gives the protein CASSRGGSQFF. The V and J genes are TRBV9 and TRBJ2-1, with D maybe TRBD2 (6 bases). Germline CDR1 is SGDLS and CDR2 is YYNGEE. The CDR3 is 11 residues long. The V gene lost 7 bases and the J gene lost 12 bases, with 14 bases spanning the gap. The entire variable domain, with the rest obtained from reference TRBV9 and TRBJ2-1, is as follows: DSGVTQTPKHLITATGQRVTLRCSPRSGDLSVYWYQQSLDQGLQFLIQYYNGEERAKGNILERFSAQQFPDLHSELNLSSLELGDSALYFCASSRGGSQFFGPGTRLTVL.

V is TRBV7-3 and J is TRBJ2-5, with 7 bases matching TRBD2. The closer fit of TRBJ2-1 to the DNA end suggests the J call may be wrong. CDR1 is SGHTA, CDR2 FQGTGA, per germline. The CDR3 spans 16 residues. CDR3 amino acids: CASSFGRGPGGNEQFF. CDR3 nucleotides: TGTGCCAGCAGCTTTGGTAGAGGACCGGGGGGCAATGAGCAGTTCTTC.

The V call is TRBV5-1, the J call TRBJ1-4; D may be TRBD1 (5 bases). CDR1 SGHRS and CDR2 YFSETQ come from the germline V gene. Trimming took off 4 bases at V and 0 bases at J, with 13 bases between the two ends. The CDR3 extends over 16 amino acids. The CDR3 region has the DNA TGCGCCAGCAGCGGTCGGGGGGTGACAACTAATGAAAAACTGTTTTTT. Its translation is CASSGRGVTTNEKLFF.

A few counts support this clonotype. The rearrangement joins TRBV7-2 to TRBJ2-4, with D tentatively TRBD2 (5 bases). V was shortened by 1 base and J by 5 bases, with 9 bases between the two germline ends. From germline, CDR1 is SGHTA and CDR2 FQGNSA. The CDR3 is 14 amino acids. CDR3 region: CASSLGQRQNIQYF. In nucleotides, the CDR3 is TGTGCCAGCAGCTTAGGGCAGCGGCAAAACATTCAGTACTTC.

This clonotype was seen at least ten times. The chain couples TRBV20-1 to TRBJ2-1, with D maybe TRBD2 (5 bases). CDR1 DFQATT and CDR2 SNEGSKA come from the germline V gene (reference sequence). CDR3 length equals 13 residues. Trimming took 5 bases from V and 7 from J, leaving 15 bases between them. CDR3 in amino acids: CSARGGFGNEQFF. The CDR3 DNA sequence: TGCAGTGCTCGAGGAGGTTTTGGGAATGAGCAGTTCTTC.

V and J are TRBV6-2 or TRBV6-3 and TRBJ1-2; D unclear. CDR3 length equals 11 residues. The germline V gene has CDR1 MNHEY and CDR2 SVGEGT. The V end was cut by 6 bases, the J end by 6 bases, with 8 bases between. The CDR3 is CASRKTHGYTF. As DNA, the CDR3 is TGTGCCAGCAGAAAGACCCATGGCTACACCTTC.

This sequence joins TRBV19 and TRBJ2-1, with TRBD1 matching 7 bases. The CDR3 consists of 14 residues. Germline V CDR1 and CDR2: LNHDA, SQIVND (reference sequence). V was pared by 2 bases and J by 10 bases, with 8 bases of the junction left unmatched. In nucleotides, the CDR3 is TGTGCCAGTAGTATAAGGGGGCGCGGTCGGGAGCAGTTCTTC. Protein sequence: CASSIRGRGREQFF.

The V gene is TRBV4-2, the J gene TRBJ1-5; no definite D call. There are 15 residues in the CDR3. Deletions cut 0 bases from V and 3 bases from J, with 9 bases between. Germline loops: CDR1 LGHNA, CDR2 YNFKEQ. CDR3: CASSQDRSTNQPQHF. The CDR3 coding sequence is TGTGCCAGCAGCCAAGATAGGTCTACCAATCAGCCCCAGCATTTT.

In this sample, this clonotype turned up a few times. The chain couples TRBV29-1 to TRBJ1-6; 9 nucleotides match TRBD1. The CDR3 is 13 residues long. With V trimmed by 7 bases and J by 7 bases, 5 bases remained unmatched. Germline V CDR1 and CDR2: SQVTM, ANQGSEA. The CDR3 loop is CSARTGENSPLHF. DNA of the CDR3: TGCAGCGCTCGGACAGGGGAGAATTCACCCCTCCACTTT.

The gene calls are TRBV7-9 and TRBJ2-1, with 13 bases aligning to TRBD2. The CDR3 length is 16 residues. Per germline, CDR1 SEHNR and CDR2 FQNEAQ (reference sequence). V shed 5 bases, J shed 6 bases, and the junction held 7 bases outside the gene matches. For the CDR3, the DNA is TGTGCCAGCAGCCGGACGGGACTAGCGGGATCCAATGAGCAGTTCTTC. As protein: CASSRTGLAGSNEQFF.

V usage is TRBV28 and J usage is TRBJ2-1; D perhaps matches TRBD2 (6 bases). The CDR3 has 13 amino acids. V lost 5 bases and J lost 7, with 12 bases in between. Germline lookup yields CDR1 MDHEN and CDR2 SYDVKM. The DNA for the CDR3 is TGTGCCAGCAGTAACGGGGGTATTAATGAGCAGTTCTTC. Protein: CASSNGGINEQFF.

The CDR3 here is CSARPTGFSSPLHF. Written as DNA, the CDR3 is TGCAGTGCTAGACCTACAGGGTTTAGCTCACCCCTCCACTTT. The rearrangement links TRBV20-1 to TRBJ1-6; the D gene is possibly TRBD1 (6 bases). Trimming removed 2 bases at V and 10 bases at J, with 15 bases between. Germline assignment: CDR1 DFQATT and CDR2 SNEGSKA (reference sequence). This CDR3 region has 14 residues.

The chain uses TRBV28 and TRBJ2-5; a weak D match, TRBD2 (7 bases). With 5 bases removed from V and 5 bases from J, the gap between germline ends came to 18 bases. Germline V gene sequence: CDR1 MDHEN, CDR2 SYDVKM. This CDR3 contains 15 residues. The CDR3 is CASSPMRGGRETQYF. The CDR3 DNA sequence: TGTGCCAGCAGTCCCATGAGGGGGGGCCGGGAGACCCAGTACTTC.

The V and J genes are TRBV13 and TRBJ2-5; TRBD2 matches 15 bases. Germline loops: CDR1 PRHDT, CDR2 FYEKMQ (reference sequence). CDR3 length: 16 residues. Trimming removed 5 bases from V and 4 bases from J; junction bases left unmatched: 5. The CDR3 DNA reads TGTGCCAGCAGCATGGGACTAGCGGGGGGAGTAGAGACCCAGTACTTC. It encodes CASSMGLAGGVETQYF.

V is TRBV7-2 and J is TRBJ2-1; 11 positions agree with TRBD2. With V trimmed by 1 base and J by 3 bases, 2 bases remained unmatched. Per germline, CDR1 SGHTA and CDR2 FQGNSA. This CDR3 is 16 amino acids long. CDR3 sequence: CASSLEGTSGYNEQFF. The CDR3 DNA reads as TGTGCCAGCAGCTTAGAGGGGACTAGCGGCTACAATGAGCAGTTCTTC.

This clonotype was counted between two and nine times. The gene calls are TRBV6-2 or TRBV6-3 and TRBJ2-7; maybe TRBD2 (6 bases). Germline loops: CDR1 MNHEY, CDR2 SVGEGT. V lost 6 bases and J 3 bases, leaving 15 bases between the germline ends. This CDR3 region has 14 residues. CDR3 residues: CASSSPGLDYEQYF. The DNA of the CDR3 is TGTGCCAGCAGCTCCCCGGGACTTGACTACGAGCAGTACTTC.

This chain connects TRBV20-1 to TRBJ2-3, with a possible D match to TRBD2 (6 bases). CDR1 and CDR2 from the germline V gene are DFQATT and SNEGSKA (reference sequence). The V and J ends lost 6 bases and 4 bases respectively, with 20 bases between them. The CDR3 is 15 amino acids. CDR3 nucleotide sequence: TGCAGTGCCCATCCCCCGGGGGTTTGGGCAGATACGCAGTATTTT. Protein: CSAHPPGVWADTQYF.

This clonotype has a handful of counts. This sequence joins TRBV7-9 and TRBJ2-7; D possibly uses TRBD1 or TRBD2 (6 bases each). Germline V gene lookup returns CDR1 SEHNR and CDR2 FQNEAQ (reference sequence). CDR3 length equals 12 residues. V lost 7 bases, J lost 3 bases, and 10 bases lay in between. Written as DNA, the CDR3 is TGTGCCAGCAATGGAGGGGGCTACGAGCAGTACTTC. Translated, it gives CASNGGGYEQYF.

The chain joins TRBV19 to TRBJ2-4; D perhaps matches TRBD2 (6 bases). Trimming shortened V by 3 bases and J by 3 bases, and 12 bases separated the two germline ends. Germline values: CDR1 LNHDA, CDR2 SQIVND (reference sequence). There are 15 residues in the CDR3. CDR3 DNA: TGTGCCAGTAGTATGGCCGGACTACTCAAAAACATTCAGTACTTC. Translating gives CASSMAGLLKNIQYF.

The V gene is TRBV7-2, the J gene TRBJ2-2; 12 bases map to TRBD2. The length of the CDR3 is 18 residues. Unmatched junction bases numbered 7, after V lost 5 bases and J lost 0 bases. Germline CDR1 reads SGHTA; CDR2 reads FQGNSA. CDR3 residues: CASSPRLAGVANTGELFF. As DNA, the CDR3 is TGTGCCAGCAGCCCTCGACTAGCGGGAGTTGCGAACACCGGGGAGCTGTTTTTT.

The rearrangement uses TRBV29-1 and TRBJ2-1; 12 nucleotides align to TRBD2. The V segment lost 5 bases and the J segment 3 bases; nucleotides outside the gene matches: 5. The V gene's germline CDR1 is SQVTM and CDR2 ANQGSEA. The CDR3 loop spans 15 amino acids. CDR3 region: CSVKTSGGIYNEQFF. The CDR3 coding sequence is TGCAGCGTTAAAACTAGCGGGGGGATCTACAATGAGCAGTTCTTC.

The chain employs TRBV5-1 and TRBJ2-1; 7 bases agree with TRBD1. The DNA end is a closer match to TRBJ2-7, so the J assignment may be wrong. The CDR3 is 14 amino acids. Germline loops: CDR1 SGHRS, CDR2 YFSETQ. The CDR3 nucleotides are TGCGCCAGCAGGAGGGGGCAGGGGTTGGACGAGCAGTACTTC. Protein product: CASRRGQGLDEQYF.

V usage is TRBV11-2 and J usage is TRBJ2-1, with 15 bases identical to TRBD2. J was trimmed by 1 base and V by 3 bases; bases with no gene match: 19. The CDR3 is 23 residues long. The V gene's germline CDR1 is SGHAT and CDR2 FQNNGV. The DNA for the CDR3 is TGTGCCAGCAGCTTCTCCCCCATTGGGACTAGCGGGAGGTGGGCATATTCCTACAATGAGCAGTTCTTC. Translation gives CASSFSPIGTSGRWAYSYNEQFF.